This entry features one T cell receptor beta chain sequence. The length of the CDR3 is 17 residues. Germline trimming cut 2 bases from V and 3 bases from J; bases unmatched to any gene: 12. CDR1 is SNHLY and CDR2 is FYNNEI in the germline V gene. Libraries were prepared by immunoSEQ multiplex PCR; TCRdb keeps only in-frame clonotypes and omits some of them. In the table there are fewer than 600,000 clones, 88% of which are singletons. This entry comes from a study of blood T cell repertoires in COVID-19. This TCR was recovered from a woman in her 40s who had recovered from COVID-19. The sample was PBMCs or T cells enriched from blood (not recorded which). The chain has TRBV2 and TRBJ2-7; 8 nucleotides agree with TRBD2. Written as DNA, the CDR3 is TGTGCCAGCAGTGAATCACGGGCGGGAGGAGGTAGCTACGAGCAGTACTTC. Translated: CASSESRAGGGSYEQYF.